This T cell receptor beta chain appears in the sequencing data of a study of PD-1 blockade in classical Hodgkin lymphoma. The overall study: Intravenous delivery of nivolumab at 3 mg/kg to patients occurred every 2 weeks. Study findings and constraints: Patients newly diagnosed and complete responders had comparable baseline diversity.

Generated by immunoSEQ multiplex PCR, the TCRdb table keeps only in-frame clones and is missing some. The sample contains approximately 46,000 clones, about three quarters of which appear only once. The CDR3 consists of 16 residues. The J segment lost 0 bases and the V segment lost 7 bases, leaving 8 bases of the junction unmatched. Per germline, CDR1 SGHDT and CDR2 YYEEEE. This clone has just a few counts. Its antigen is as yet unknown. There was relapse after autologous stem cell transplantation in every patient, and there was variation in brentuximab vedotin exposure. This TCR came from a human donor with classical Hodgkin lymphoma. The chain couples TRBV5-6 to TRBJ2-2; TRBD1 aligns across 8 bases. The starting material was peripheral blood mononuclear cells (PBMCs), obtained at baseline. CDR3: CASRKTGAANTGELFF. Written as DNA, the CDR3 is TGTGCCAGCCGGAAGACAGGGGCCGCGAACACCGGGGAGCTGTTTTTT.